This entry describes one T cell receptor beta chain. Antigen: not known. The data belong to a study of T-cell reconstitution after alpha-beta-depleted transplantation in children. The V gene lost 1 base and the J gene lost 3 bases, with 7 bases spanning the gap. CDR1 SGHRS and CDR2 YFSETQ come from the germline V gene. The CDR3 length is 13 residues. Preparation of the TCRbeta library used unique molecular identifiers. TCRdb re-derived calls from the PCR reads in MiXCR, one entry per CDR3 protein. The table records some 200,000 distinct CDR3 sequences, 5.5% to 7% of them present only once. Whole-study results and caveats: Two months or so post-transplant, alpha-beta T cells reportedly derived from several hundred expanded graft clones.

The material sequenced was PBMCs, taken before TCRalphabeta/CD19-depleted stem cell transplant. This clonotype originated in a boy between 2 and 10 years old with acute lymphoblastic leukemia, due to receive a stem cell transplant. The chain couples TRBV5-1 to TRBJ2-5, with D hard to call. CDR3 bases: TGCGCCAGCAGCTTGCCCACCGAAGAGACCCAGTACTTC. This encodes CASSLPTEETQYF.